Listed here are 10 T cell receptor beta chains from one sample, sequenced in a study of identical twins. TCRdb reprocessed the 5' RACE reads via MiXCR and lists one record per CDR3 protein. The sample holds fewer than 900,000 distinct CDR3 sequences, 18% seen once. These data were likewise used in another study, on T cells expressing NK-cell markers.

Sequencing input: PBMCs. The receptor set was obtained from a woman in her late teens or twenties in good health.

This clonotype turned up a few times. V usage is TRBV30 and J usage is TRBJ2-1; TRBD2 might be the D (6 bases). V lost 4 bases to trimming and J lost 12 bases, with 13 bases between them. Germline CDR1 reads GTSNPN; CDR2 reads SVGIG (reference sequence). The CDR3 runs 11 residues. The CDR3 region has the DNA TGTGCCTGGAAGGTGGGAGGAGTGCAGTTCTTC. Amino acids: CAWKVGGVQFF. The whole variable domain, remainder taken from reference TRBV30 and TRBJ2-1, is SQTIHQWPATLVQPVGSPLSLECTVEGTSNPNLYWYRQAAGRGLQLLFYSVGIGQISSEVPQNLSASRPQDRQFILSSKKLLLSDSGFYLCAWKVGGVQFFGPGTRLTVL.

This chain joins TRBV20-1 and TRBJ1-5, with D possibly being TRBD1 (6 bases). Germline loops: CDR1 DFQATT, CDR2 SNEGSKA (reference sequence). V was cut by 0 bases and J by 12 bases, with 18 bases left in between. The CDR3 is made up of 14 amino acids. CDR3 protein: CSARDSAGAAFQHF. As DNA, the CDR3 is TGCAGTGCTAGAGATTCAGCAGGGGCGGCTTTCCAGCATTTT.

The chain combines TRBV7-2 with TRBJ2-4; no reliable D call. V dropped 5 bases and J dropped 0 bases, with 11 bases sitting between them. This CDR3 comprises 15 residues. Germline V gene lookup returns CDR1 SGHTA and CDR2 FQGNSA. CDR3 sequence (DNA): TGTGCCAGCAGCCCTCCCGGTGAAGCCAAAAACATTCAGTACTTC. It is translated as CASSPPGEAKNIQYF. Together with reference TRBV7-2 and TRBJ2-4, the CDR3 gives the full variable domain: GAGVSQSPSNKVTEKGKDVELRCDPISGHTALYWYRQSLGQGLEFLIYFQGNSAPDKSGLPSDRFSAERTGGSVSTLTIQRTQQEDSAVYLCASSPPGEAKNIQYFGAGTRLSVL.

The chain employs TRBV5-1 and TRBJ1-2; D remains ambiguous. The V end lost 1 base, the J end lost 4 bases, and 14 bases lay between the germline ends. The CDR3 extends over 15 amino acids. From germline, CDR1 is SGHRS and CDR2 YFSETQ. The CDR3 sequence is CASSLSAESSYGYTF. The CDR3 nucleotides read TGCGCCAGCAGCTTGAGCGCAGAATCTTCCTATGGCTACACCTTC.

This clonotype was recorded only once. The chain uses TRBV20-1 and TRBJ2-7; TRBD2 aligns across 14 bases. Germline V CDR1 and CDR2: DFQATT, SNEGSKA (reference sequence). V trimming: 6 bases; J trimming: 4 bases; junction bases outside the gene matches: 8. CDR3 length: 15 residues. The CDR3 protein is CSASPGTSGGYEQYF. The CDR3, as DNA: TGCAGTGCCTCCCCCGGGACTAGCGGGGGTTACGAGCAGTACTTC.

This clonotype came up a few times. The chain has TRBV7-6 and TRBJ2-5, with 9 bases matching TRBD1. With 4 bases clipped from V and 5 bases from J, the junction kept 8 bases outside the gene matches. Germline assignment: CDR1 SGHVS and CDR2 FNYEAQ. The CDR3 length is 15 residues. The CDR3 nucleotides read TGTGCCAGCAGCTCAACAGGGGGCCAAGCGGAGACCCAGTACTTC. Protein sequence: CASSSTGGQAETQYF.

The chain joins TRBV20-1 to TRBJ2-3; the match to TRBD2 covers 11 bases. Germline V gives CDR1 DFQATT, CDR2 SNEGSKA (reference sequence). The CDR3 is 18 residues long. Trimming removed 3 bases from V and 5 bases from J; junction bases left unmatched: 16. The CDR3 is CSARRDSGRAWIRDTQYF. Written as DNA, the CDR3 is TGCAGTGCTAGGCGCGATAGCGGGAGGGCCTGGATCCGAGATACGCAGTATTTT.

V and J are TRBV3-1 and TRBJ2-1, with 11 bases lining up with TRBD2. After removal of 4 bases from V and 5 bases from J, the junction contained 7 bases not matched to a gene. The CDR3 length is 16 residues. In germline, CDR1 is LGHDT, CDR2 YNNKEL (reference sequence). The CDR3 here is CASSPPLAGGHNEQFF. In nucleotides, the CDR3 is TGTGCCAGCAGCCCCCCCCTAGCGGGAGGCCACAATGAGCAGTTCTTC.

The chain combines TRBV7-9 with TRBJ1-4; perhaps TRBD1 as D (6 bases). V lost 4 bases and J 7 bases, leaving 16 bases between the germline ends. The CDR3 has 15 residues. Germline V gene data show CDR1 as SEHNR and CDR2 as FQNEAQ (reference sequence). The DNA of the CDR3 is TGTGCCAGCAGCTCTGGCGGGGGGCGAAGTGAAAAACTGTTTTTT. It specifies CASSSGGGRSEKLFF.

This chain joins TRBV7-8 and TRBJ2-7, with unresolved D. The germline gives CDR1 SGHVS, CDR2 FQNEAQ. Trimming took 0 bases from V and 2 from J, leaving 8 bases between them. The CDR3 loop spans 14 amino acids. The CDR3 here is CASSLAGVAYEQYF. DNA for the CDR3: TGTGCCAGCAGCTTAGCCGGAGTGGCCTACGAGCAGTACTTC.